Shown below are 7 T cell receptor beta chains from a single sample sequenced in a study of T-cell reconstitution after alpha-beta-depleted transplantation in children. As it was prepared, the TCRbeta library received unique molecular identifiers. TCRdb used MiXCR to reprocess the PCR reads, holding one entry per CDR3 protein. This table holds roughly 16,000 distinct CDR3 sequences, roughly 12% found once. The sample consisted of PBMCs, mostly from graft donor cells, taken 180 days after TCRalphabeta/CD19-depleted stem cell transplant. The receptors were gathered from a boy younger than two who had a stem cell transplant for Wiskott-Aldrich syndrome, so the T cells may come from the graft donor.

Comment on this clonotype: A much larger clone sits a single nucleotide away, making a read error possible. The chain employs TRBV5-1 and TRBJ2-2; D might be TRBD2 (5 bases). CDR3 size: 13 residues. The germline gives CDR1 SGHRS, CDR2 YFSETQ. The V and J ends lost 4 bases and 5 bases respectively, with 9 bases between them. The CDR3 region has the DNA TGCGCCAGCAGCACCCGGGAAACCGGGGAGCTGTTTTTT. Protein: CASSTRETGELFF.

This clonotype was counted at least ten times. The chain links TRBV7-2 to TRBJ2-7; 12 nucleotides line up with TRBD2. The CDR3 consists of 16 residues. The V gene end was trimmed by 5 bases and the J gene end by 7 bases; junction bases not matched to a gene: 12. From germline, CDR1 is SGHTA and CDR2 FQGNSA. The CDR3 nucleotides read TGTGCCAGCAGCCCATCCCCTAGCGGGAGGGCCCGGGAGCAGTACTTC. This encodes CASSPSPSGRAREQYF. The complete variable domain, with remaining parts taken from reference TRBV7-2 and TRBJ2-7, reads GAGVSQSPSNKVTEKGKDVELRCDPISGHTALYWYRQSLGQGLEFLIYFQGNSAPDKSGLPSDRFSAERTGGSVSTLTIQRTQQEDSAVYLCASSPSPSGRAREQYFGPGTRLTVT.

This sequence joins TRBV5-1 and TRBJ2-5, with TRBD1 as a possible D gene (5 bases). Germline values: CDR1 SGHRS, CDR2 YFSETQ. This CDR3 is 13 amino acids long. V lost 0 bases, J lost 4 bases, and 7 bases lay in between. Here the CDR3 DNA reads TGCGCCAGCAGCTTGGGTCAGGGAGAGACCCAGTACTTC. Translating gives CASSLGQGETQYF.

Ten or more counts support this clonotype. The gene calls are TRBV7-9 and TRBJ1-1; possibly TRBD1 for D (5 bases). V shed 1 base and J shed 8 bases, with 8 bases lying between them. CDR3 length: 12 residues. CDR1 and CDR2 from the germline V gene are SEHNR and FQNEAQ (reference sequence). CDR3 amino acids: CASSLGPGEAFF. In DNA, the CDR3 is TGTGCCAGCAGCTTAGGTCCAGGGGAAGCTTTCTTT.

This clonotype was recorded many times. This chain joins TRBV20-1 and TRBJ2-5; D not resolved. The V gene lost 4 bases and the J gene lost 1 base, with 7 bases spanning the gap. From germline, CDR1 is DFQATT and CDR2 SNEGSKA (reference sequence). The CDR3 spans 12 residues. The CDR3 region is CSATGTQETQYF. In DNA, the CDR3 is TGCAGTGCTACCGGAACCCAAGAGACCCAGTACTTC.

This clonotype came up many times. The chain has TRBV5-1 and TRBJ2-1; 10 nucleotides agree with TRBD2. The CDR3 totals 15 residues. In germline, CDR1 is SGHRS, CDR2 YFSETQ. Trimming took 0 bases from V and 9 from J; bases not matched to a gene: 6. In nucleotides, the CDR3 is TGCGCCAGCAGCTTGGTAGCGGGAGGATATGGTGAGCAGTTCTTC. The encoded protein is CASSLVAGGYGEQFF. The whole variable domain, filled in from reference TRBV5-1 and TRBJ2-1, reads KAGVTQTPRYLIKTRGQQVTLSCSPISGHRSVSWYQQTPGQGLQFLFEYFSETQRNKGNFPGRFSGRQFSNSRSEMNVSTLELGDSALYLCASSLVAGGYGEQFFGPGTRLTVL.

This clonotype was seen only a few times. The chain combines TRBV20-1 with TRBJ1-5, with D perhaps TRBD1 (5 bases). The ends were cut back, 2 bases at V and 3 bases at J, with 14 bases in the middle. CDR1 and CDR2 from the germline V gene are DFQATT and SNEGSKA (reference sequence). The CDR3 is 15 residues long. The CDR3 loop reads CSARPGDGYNQPQHF. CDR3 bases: TGCAGTGCTAGACCCGGGGACGGCTACAATCAGCCCCAGCATTTT.